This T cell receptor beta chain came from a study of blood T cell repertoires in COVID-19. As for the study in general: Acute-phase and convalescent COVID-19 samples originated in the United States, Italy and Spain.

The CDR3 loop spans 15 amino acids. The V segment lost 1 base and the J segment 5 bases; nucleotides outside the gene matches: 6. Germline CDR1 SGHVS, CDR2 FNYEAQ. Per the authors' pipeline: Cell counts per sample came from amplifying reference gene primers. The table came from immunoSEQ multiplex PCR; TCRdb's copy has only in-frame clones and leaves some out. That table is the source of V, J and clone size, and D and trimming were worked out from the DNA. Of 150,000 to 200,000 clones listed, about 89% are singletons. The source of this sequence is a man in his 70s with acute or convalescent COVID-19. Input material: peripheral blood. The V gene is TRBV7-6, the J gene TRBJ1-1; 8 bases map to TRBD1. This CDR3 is CASSLGTGMVTEAFF. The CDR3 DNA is TGTGCCAGCAGCTTAGGGACAGGGATGGTGACTGAAGCTTTCTTT.